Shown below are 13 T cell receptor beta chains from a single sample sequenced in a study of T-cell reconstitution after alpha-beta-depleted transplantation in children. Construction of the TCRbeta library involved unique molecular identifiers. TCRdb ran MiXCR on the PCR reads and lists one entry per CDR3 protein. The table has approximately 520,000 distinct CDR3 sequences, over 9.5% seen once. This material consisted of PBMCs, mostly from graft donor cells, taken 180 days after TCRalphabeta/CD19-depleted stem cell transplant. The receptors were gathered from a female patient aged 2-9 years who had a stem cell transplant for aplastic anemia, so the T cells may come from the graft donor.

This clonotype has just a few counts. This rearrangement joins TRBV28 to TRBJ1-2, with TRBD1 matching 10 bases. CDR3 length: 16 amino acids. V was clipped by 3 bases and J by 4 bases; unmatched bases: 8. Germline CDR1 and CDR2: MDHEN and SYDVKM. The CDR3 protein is CASSLADRGEGYGYTF. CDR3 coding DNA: TGTGCCAGCAGTTTGGCGGACAGGGGGGAAGGCTATGGCTACACCTTC.

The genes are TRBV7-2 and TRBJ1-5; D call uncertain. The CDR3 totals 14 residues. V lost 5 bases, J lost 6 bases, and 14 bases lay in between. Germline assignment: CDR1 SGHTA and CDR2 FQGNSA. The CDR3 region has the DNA TGTGCCAGCAGCGGAGAGGGAGTTATTCAGCCCCAGCATTTT. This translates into CASSGEGVIQPQHF. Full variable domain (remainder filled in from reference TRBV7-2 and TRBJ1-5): GAGVSQSPSNKVTEKGKDVELRCDPISGHTALYWYRQSLGQGLEFLIYFQGNSAPDKSGLPSDRFSAERTGGSVSTLTIQRTQQEDSAVYLCASSGEGVIQPQHFGDGTRLSIL.

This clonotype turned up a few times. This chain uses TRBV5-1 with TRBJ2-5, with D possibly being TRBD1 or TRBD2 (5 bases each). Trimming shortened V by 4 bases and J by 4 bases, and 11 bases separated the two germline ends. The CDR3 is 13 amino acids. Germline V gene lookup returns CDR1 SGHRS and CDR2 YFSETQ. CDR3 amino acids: CASSRGVGETQYF. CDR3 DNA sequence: TGCGCCAGCAGCAGGGGAGTCGGAGAGACCCAGTACTTC.

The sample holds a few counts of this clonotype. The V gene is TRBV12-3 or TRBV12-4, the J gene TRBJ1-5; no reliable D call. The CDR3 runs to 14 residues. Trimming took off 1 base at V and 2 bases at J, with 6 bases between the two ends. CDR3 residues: CASSLVMGNQPQHF. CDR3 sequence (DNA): TGTGCCAGCAGTTTAGTCATGGGCAATCAGCCCCAGCATTTT.

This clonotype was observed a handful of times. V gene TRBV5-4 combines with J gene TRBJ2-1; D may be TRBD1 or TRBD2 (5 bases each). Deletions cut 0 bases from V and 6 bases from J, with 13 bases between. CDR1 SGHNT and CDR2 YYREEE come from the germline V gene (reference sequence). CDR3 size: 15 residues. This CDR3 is CASSLGPGTPNEQFF. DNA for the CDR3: TGTGCCAGCAGCTTGGGTCCAGGGACCCCCAATGAGCAGTTCTTC. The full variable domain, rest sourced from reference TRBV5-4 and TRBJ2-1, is ETGVTQSPTHLIKTRGQQVTLRCSSQSGHNTVSWYQQALGQGPQFIFQYYREEENGRGNFPPRFSGLQFPNYSSELNVNALELDDSALYLCASSLGPGTPNEQFFGPGTRLTVL.

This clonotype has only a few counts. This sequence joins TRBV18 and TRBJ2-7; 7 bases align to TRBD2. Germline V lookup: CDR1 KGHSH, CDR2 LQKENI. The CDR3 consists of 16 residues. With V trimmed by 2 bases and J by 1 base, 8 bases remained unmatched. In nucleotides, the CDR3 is TGTGCCAGCTCACCATCTGTAACTAGCGAGTCCTACGAGCAGTACTTC. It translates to CASSPSVTSESYEQYF.

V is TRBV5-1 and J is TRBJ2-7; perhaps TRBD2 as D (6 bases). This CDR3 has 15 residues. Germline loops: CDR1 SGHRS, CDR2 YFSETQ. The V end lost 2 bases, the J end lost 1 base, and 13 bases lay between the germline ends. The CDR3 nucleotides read TGCGCCAGCAGCTTCCGGGCTAGCGAGTCCTACGAGCAGTACTTC. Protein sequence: CASSFRASESYEQYF.

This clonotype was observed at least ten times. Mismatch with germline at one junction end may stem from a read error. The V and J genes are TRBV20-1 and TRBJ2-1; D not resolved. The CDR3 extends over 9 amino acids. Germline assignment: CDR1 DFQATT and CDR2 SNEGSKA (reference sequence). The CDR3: CSARSRLVF. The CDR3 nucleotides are TGCAGTGCTAGGTCCCGGTTGGTCTTC.

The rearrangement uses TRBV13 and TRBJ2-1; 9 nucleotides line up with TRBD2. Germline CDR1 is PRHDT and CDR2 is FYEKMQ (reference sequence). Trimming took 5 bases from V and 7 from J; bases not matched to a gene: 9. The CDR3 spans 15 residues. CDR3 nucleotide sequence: TGTGCCAGCAGCGCCCCTAGCGGGAATAAGAATGAGCAGTTCTTC. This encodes CASSAPSGNKNEQFF. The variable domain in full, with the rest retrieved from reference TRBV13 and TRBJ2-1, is AAGVIQSPRHLIKEKRETATLKCYPIPRHDTVYWYQQGPGQDPQFLISFYEKMQSDKGSIPDRFSAQQFSDYHSELNMSSLELGDSALYFCASSAPSGNKNEQFFGPGTRLTVL.

The CDR3 DNA reads as TGTGCCAGTAGTACCGGACAGGGGGGGACCACTGAAGCTTTCTTT. Amino acids: CASSTGQGGTTEAFF. V gene TRBV19 combines with J gene TRBJ1-1, with 10 bases that match TRBD1. The V and J ends lost 4 bases and 4 bases, in that order; junction bases with no gene match: 6. Germline CDR1 reads LNHDA; CDR2 reads SQIVND (reference sequence). The CDR3 extends over 15 amino acids.

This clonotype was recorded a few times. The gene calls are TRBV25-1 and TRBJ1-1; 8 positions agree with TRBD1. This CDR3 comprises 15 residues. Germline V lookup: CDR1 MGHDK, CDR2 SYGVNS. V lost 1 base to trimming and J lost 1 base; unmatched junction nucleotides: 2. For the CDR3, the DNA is TGTGCCAGCAGTGAATTCGGACAGGGGAACACTGAAGCTTTCTTT. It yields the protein CASSEFGQGNTEAFF.

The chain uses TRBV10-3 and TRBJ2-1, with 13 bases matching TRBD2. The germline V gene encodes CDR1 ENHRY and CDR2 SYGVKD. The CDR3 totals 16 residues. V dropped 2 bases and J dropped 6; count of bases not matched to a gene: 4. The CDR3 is CAISELRLAGGNEQFF. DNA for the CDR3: TGTGCCATCAGTGAGCTAAGACTAGCGGGAGGCAATGAGCAGTTCTTC.

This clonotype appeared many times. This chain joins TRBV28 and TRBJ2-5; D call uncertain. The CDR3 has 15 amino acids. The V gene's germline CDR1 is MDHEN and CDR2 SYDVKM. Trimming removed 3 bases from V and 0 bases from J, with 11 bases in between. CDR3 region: CASSFRQLYQETQYF. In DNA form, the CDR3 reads TGTGCCAGCAGTTTCAGGCAGTTGTACCAAGAGACCCAGTACTTC. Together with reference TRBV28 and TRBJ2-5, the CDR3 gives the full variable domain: DVKVTQSSRYLVKRTGEKVFLECVQDMDHENMFWYRQDPGLGLRLIYFSYDVKMKEKGDIPEGYSVSREKKERFSLILESASTNQTSMYLCASSFRQLYQETQYFGPGTRLLVL.